This paragraph reports one T cell receptor (beta chain). No antigen is known for it. This record belongs to a study of shared clonotypes between healthy human individuals. Findings of the study overall: A reduction in generation probabilities was seen for non-shared clonotypes relative to those shared by all four donors.

CDR1 is MNHEY, CDR2 SMNVEV, per germline (reference sequence). V dropped 4 bases and J dropped 5; count of bases not matched to a gene: 9. This CDR3 has 15 amino acids. CD8 cells classed as naive were CD45RO-negative and positively selected for CCR7, excluding terminally differentiated effector memory CD45RA+ cells. Generated by immunoSEQ multiplex PCR, the TCRdb table keeps only in-frame clones and is missing some. The sample lists about 2.1 million clones, about 93% seen once, with around 1.7% in the top ten. The sequencing sample was made of naive CD8+ T cells from PBMCs. The chain couples TRBV27 to TRBJ2-7; 9 nucleotides match TRBD1. This TCR was sampled from a man aged 18 to 30 in good health. Some clones in this sample may be carry-over from other donors' samples. The DNA for the CDR3 is TGTGCCAGCAGTTACACCGGGACAGGGAACGACGAGCAGTACTTC. Its protein is CASSYTGTGNDEQYF.